Listed here are 17 T cell receptor beta chains from one sample, sequenced in a study of shared clonotypes between healthy human individuals. Sequencing used immunoSEQ multiplex PCR; TCRdb keeps in-frame clones, though not all of them. The sample consists of around 700,000 clones, roughly 78% of them appearing once. Sequenced sample: memory CD4+ T cells sorted from blood. Subset in this sample: CD45RA-negative fraction. Receptors originate from a woman aged 25 to 39 in good health.

The chain recombines TRBV28 with TRBJ1-4; 10 bases agree with TRBD1. The J segment lost 0 bases and the V segment lost 3 bases, leaving 4 bases of the junction unmatched. CDR3 size: 17 residues. CDR1 MDHEN and CDR2 SYDVKM come from the germline V gene. The CDR3 is CASSLTGGGTTNEKLFF. CDR3 nucleotide sequence: TGTGCCAGCAGTTTGACAGGGGGCGGAACAACTAATGAAAAACTGTTTTTT.

The CDR3 reads CASSKGQGRGNQPQHF. The CDR3 nucleotides are TGTGCCAGTAGTAAGGGACAGGGGCGCGGCAATCAGCCCCAGCATTTT. This chain links TRBV19 with TRBJ1-5, with 10 bases that match TRBD1. The germline gives CDR1 LNHDA, CDR2 SQIVND (reference sequence). This CDR3 is built from 16 residues. The V segment lost 4 bases and the J segment 2 bases; nucleotides outside the gene matches: 5.

This sequence joins TRBV29-1 and TRBJ1-2; 8 bases map to TRBD1. CDR1 is SQVTM, CDR2 ANQGSEA, per germline. The trim removed 7 bases at V and 6 bases at J, leaving 10 bases unmatched. The CDR3 totals 13 residues. Written as DNA, the CDR3 is TGCAGCGCGTTGGGGACAGGTACTCATGGCTACACCTTC. The encoded protein is CSALGTGTHGYTF.

The chain combines TRBV7-6 with TRBJ2-5, with 12 bases fitting TRBD1. J was trimmed by 2 bases and V by 6 bases; bases with no gene match: 16. Germline V lookup: CDR1 SGHVS, CDR2 FNYEAQ. This CDR3 region has 19 residues. The DNA of the CDR3 is TGTGCCAGCAGTGTTAAACTCCGGGACAGGGGGCCCCTACAAGAGACCCAGTACTTC. It codes for CASSVKLRDRGPLQETQYF.

About this clone: The sample contains more than one DNA sequence encoding this CDR3. The genes are TRBV7-9 and TRBJ2-7; 7 bases match TRBD1. Germline CDR1 reads SEHNR; CDR2 reads FQNEAQ (reference sequence). The trim removed 5 bases at V and 6 bases at J, leaving 7 bases unmatched. The CDR3 extends over 13 amino acids. CDR3 coding DNA: TGTGCCAGCAGCCTAACAGGGGTGGGCGAGCAGTACTTC. Protein product: CASSLTGVGEQYF.

V usage is TRBV15 and J usage is TRBJ1-3; perhaps TRBD1 as D (5 bases). CDR3 length: 15 amino acids. Germline V gene lookup returns CDR1 LNHNV and CDR2 YYDKDF (reference sequence). Trimming left V 5 bases short and J 0 bases short, with 11 bases between. In DNA, the CDR3 is TGTGCCACCAGCTTCCAGAGGGGCTCTGGAAACACCATATATTTT. It specifies CATSFQRGSGNTIYF.

This chain connects TRBV19 to TRBJ2-7; D perhaps matches TRBD2 (6 bases). Per germline, CDR1 LNHDA and CDR2 SQIVND (reference sequence). This CDR3 region has 19 residues. V lost 0 bases, J lost 0 bases, and 21 bases lay in between. The CDR3 bases are TGTGCCAGTAGTATAGAACTCACGAGAGGTCGGGGGTTCTCCTACGAGCAGTACTTC. Translated, it gives CASSIELTRGRGFSYEQYF.

The chain uses TRBV2 and TRBJ1-5; 7 bases map to TRBD1. Germline assignment: CDR1 SNHLY and CDR2 FYNNEI. The V segment lost 8 bases and the J segment 1 base; nucleotides outside the gene matches: 8. The CDR3 length is 15 residues. The CDR3 is CASRDRSQSNQPQHF. The CDR3 DNA follows: TGTGCCAGCCGGGACAGATCCCAAAGCAATCAGCCCCAGCATTTT.

This clone has just a few counts. V usage is TRBV2 and J usage is TRBJ1-2, with 8 nucleotides matching TRBD1. The germline V gene has CDR1 SNHLY and CDR2 FYNNEI. With 6 bases clipped from V and 5 bases from J, the junction kept 11 bases outside the gene matches. The CDR3 consists of 15 residues. CDR3 protein: CASSPGTGGGYGYTF. The CDR3 coding sequence is TGTGCCAGCAGCCCCGGGACAGGAGGAGGTTATGGCTACACCTTC.

This rearrangement joins TRBV7-2 to TRBJ2-3, with 14 positions matching TRBD2. There are 17 residues in the CDR3. The junction had 8 bases not matched to a gene; V was cut back by 5 bases and J by 4 bases. Germline V CDR1 and CDR2: SGHTA, FQGNSA. CDR3 sequence reads: CASSQGTSGGRADTQYF. The CDR3 DNA is TGTGCCAGCAGCCAAGGGACTAGCGGGGGTAGAGCAGATACGCAGTATTTT.

Regarding this clone: The junction does not match germline at one end; this may be a read error. V and J are TRBV2 and TRBJ2-5; TRBD1 aligns across 7 bases. CDR3 length: 12 residues. The V gene's germline CDR1 is SNHLY and CDR2 FYNNEI. CDR3 nucleotides: TGTGCCAGCAGCGTTGACAGGGCCCCGCCGCACTTC. As protein: CASSVDRAPPHF.

In its sample, this clone was seen a few times. The V gene is TRBV5-1, the J gene TRBJ2-1, with TRBD1 matching 7 bases. J was trimmed by 9 bases and V by 4 bases; bases with no gene match: 10. This CDR3 comprises 14 residues. CDR1 and CDR2 (germline): SGHRS, YFSETQ. The CDR3 region is CASSTGTAALEQFF. The CDR3 DNA follows: TGCGCCAGCAGCACAGGGACAGCCGCCCTTGAGCAGTTCTTC. Full variable domain (missing parts from reference TRBV5-1 and TRBJ2-1): KAGVTQTPRYLIKTRGQQVTLSCSPISGHRSVSWYQQTPGQGLQFLFEYFSETQRNKGNFPGRFSGRQFSNSRSEMNVSTLELGDSALYLCASSTGTAALEQFFGPGTRLTVL.

This chain joins TRBV30 and TRBJ2-2; TRBD2 is a possible D gene (7 bases). In germline, CDR1 is GTSNPN, CDR2 SVGIG (reference sequence). V was shortened by 7 bases and J by 6 bases, with 18 bases between the two germline ends. The CDR3 loop spans 14 amino acids. This CDR3 is CAFPNREGAGELFF. Written as DNA, the CDR3 is TGTGCCTTCCCGAACAGGGAGGGCGCCGGGGAGCTGTTTTTT.

This clone turned up a few times. The CDR3 bases are TGTGCCAGCACAGGGGACGAGCAGTACTTC. Translated: CASTGDEQYF. The J gene is TRBJ2-7, the V gene TRBV7-9; D is perhaps TRBD1 (6 bases). V lost 7 bases to trimming and J lost 5 bases, with 6 bases between them. Looked up from germline, CDR1 is SEHNR and CDR2 is FQNEAQ (reference sequence). The CDR3 extends over 10 amino acids.

The chain is built from TRBV5-6 and TRBJ2-1; 9 positions agree with TRBD2. In germline, CDR1 is SGHDT, CDR2 YYEEEE. The CDR3 runs to 14 residues. The J segment lost 3 bases and the V segment lost 7 bases, leaving 5 bases of the junction unmatched. The CDR3 loop reads CASFTAGGYNEQFF. The CDR3 bases are TGTGCCAGCTTTACAGCGGGAGGCTACAATGAGCAGTTCTTC.

The chain couples TRBV5-1 to TRBJ2-7, with D maybe TRBD2 (5 bases). Trimming took 0 bases from V and 7 from J, leaving 11 bases between them. The CDR3 runs 13 residues. Germline V lookup: CDR1 SGHRS, CDR2 YFSETQ. CDR3 DNA sequence: TGCGCCAGCAGCTTGGCACGGGGTGGGGAGCAGTACTTC. Protein sequence: CASSLARGGEQYF.

CDR3 amino acids: CASSQGGLVRNEQFF. CDR3 nucleotide sequence: TGCGCCAGCAGCCAAGGGGGGCTAGTCCGCAATGAGCAGTTCTTC. The chain couples TRBV4-1 to TRBJ2-1, with a tentative D call TRBD1 (6 bases). Germline V gives CDR1 MGHRA, CDR2 YSYEKL. V gave up 1 base and J gave up 6 bases, with 13 bases separating them. CDR3 length: 15 amino acids.